This T cell receptor beta chain was found in a study of metastatic and nonmetastatic thyroid tumors. On the study more broadly: The authors compared repertoires across blood and tumor or nodule tissue from malignant and benign thyroid patients. Study-wide points: It was reportedly found that TCR beta diversity was significantly higher in malignant thyroid tumors than in benign nodules, a difference seen in both blood and tumor samples.

Thyroid surgery had not been preceded by any treatment in any patient. In this sample, this clone turned up a few times. Its specificity is not known. This CDR3 has 13 amino acids. Deletions cut 4 bases from V and 2 bases from J, with 8 bases between. Germline V lookup: CDR1 KGHSH, CDR2 LQKENI. Original methodology: For papillary thyroid cancer, a distant-metastasis classifier was constructed from CDR3 differences observed across clinicopathological groups. TCRdb reanalyzed the PCR reads via MiXCR. TCRdb's processing, not the authors', yielded these V and J calls. The top ten clones hold less than 11% of a sample with 15,000 to 25,000 clones, 22% of them seen once.

The rearrangement uses TRBV18 and TRBJ1-2; no firm D call. The sample consisted of tumor tissue. This clonotype was obtained from a male donor with papillary thyroid cancer or a benign thyroid nodule (not recorded which). Some clones in this sample may be carry-over from other donors' samples. CDR3 loop: CASSQGSNYGYTF. CDR3 nucleotides: TGTGCCAGCTCACAAGGGAGCAACTATGGCTACACCTTC.